This TCR beta chain was found in a study of blood T cell repertoires in COVID-19. Under the authors' procedure: Scientists estimated how many nucleated cells there were by amplifying reference gene primers. Measured with immunoSEQ multiplex PCR; TCRdb has only the in-frame clones, and not every one. D and trimming come from the DNA, and the V and J calls and clone size come from that table. This sample has around 470,000 clones; 90% occur once, and the top ten carry about 0.63%. The age range of participants was 18 to 89 years, with residence in under 25 US areas. Cohort 3 recovered donors had two negative PCRs, clearance, or symptom resolution. Germline V gene lookup returns CDR1 KGHSH and CDR2 LQKENI. This CDR3 region has 15 residues. V was cut by 4 bases and J by 3 bases, with 15 bases left in between.

The sequence derives from a man aged 18 to 29 who had recovered from COVID-19. Sequencing was carried out using PBMCs or T cells enriched from blood (not recorded which). The rearrangement joins TRBV18 to TRBJ1-2; a possible D gene is TRBD1 (5 bases). The CDR3 region is CASSRNPGLDYGYTF. CDR3 DNA sequence: TGTGCCAGCTCACGTAATCCGGGACTGGACTATGGCTACACCTTC.